The rows below give T cell receptor beta chains drawn from one sample of a study of T cell responses to AZD1222 COVID-19 vaccine. Repertoires were generated with immunoSEQ multiplex PCR, while TCRdb's copy carries only in-frame clones and drops some. This sample has over 100,000 clones; 75% to 90% occur once, and the top ten carry 6.3%. Sequenced material: peripheral blood, taken on day 0 of AZD1222 vaccination. The receptors come from an adult in good health. Both conserved end residues are trimmed from each CDR3.

j_call v_call cdr3_aa
TRBJ1-5 TRBV2 ASSQGNSNQPQH
TRBJ1-1 TRBV5-4 ASSSYTEAF
TRBJ1-4 TRBV27 ASSFRLDEKLF
TRBJ1-1 TRBV12-3/TRBV12-4 ASSPRELTEAF
TRBJ2-1 TRBV29-1 SGNGQAYNEQF
TRBJ1-5 TRBV19 ASSQLTGVGQPQH
TRBJ2-3 TRBV24-1 ATSGAGTDTQY
TRBJ1-2 TRBV19 ASSDRGQLYGYT
TRBJ2-5 TRBV29-1 SVDLGQGRETQY
TRBJ2-5 TRBV7-3 ASSPGTGVYETQY
TRBJ1-6 TRBV4-1 ASSQDREPLEPLH
TRBJ1-5 TRBV6-2/TRBV6-3 ASSRAQGLYQPQH
TRBJ1-1 TRBV7-8 ASSLLENTEAF